Given below is one TCR beta chain in context. This specimen belongs to a study of blood T cell repertoires in COVID-19. About the research overall: Material from acute and convalescent COVID-19 was sourced from the United States, Italy and Spain. In each case, the material was cDNA or gDNA derived from T cells, B-cell-depleted T cells, or PBMCs.

The CDR3 consists of 13 residues. CDR1 SGHAT and CDR2 FQNNGV come from the germline V gene. The V segment lost 4 bases and the J segment 6 bases; nucleotides outside the gene matches: 0. Original processing notes: Scientists estimated how many nucleated cells there were by amplifying reference gene primers. Generated by immunoSEQ multiplex PCR, the TCRdb table keeps only in-frame clones and is missing some. Clone size and the V and J calls come from that table; the DNA yielded D and trimming. The sample lists 200,000 to 300,000 clones, around 87% occurring once. The sequencing sample was made of peripheral blood. The receptor was derived from a woman between 65 and 79 years old with active or convalescent COVID-19. The chain uses TRBV11-2 and TRBJ2-2, with 9 bases identical to TRBD1. Here the CDR3 DNA reads TGTGCCAGCAGCTACAGGGGGCCCGGGGAGCTGTTTTTT. Its protein product is CASSYRGPGELFF.